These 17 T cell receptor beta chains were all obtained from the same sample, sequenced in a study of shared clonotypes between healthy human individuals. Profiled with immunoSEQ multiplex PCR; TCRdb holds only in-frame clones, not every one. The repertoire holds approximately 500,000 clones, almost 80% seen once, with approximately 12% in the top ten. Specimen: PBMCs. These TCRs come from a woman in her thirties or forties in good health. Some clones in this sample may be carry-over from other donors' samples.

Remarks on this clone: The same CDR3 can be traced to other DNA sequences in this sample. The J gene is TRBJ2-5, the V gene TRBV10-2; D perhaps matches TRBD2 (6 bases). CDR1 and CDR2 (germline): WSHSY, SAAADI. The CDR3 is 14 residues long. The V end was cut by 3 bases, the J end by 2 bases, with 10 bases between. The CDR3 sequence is CASSDRGWQETQYF. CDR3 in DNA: TGCGCCAGCAGTGACCGGGGGTGGCAAGAGACCCAGTACTTC.

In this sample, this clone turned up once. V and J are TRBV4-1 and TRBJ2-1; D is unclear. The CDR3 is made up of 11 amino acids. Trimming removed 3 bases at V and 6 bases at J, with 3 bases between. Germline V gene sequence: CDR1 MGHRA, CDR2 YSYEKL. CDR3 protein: CASSQANEQFF. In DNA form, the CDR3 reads TGCGCCAGCAGCCAGGCCAATGAGCAGTTCTTC.

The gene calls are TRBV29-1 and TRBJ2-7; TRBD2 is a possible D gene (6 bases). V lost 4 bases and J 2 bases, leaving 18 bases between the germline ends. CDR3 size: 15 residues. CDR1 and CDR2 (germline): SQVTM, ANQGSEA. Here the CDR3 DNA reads TGCAGCGTTGTAGTCTCGGGACTCAAGACCTACGAGCAGTACTTC. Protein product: CSVVVSGLKTYEQYF.

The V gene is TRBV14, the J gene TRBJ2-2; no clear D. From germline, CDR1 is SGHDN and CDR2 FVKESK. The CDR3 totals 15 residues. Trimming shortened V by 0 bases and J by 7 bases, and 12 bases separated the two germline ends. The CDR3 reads CASSQDLGHVGELFF. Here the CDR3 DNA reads TGTGCCAGCAGCCAAGATCTTGGGCATGTCGGGGAGCTGTTTTTT.

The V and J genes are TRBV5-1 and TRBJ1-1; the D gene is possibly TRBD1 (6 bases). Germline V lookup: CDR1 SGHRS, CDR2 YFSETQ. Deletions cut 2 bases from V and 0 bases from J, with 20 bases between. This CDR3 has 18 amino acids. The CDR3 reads CASSFWGWTANMNTEAFF. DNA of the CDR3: TGCGCCAGCAGCTTTTGGGGGTGGACAGCAAACATGAACACTGAAGCTTTCTTT.

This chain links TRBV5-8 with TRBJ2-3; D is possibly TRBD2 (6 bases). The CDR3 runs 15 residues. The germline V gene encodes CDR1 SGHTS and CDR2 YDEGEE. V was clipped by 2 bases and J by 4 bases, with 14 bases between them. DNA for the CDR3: TGTGCCAGCAGCTTTTACGGGAGTGGATCAGATACGCAGTATTTT. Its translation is CASSFYGSGSDTQYF. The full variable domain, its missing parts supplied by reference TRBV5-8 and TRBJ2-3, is EAGVTQSPTHLIKTRGQQATLRCSPISGHTSVYWYQQALGLGLQFLLWYDEGEERNRGNFPPRFSGRQFPNYSSELNVNALELEDSALYLCASSFYGSGSDTQYFGPGTRLTVL.

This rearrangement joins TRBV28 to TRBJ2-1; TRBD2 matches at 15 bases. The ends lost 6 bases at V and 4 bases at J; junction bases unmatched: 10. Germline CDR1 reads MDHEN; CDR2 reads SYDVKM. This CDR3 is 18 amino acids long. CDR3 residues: CASRGLAGGPRSYNEQFF. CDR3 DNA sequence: TGTGCCAGCAGAGGACTAGCGGGAGGGCCAAGATCATACAATGAGCAGTTCTTC.

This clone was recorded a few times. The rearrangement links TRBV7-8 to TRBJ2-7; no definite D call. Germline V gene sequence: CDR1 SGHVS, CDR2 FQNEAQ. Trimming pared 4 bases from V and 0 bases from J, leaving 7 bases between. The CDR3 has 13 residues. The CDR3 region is CASSSISSYEQYF. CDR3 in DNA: TGTGCCAGCAGCTCGATCTCCTCCTACGAGCAGTACTTC.

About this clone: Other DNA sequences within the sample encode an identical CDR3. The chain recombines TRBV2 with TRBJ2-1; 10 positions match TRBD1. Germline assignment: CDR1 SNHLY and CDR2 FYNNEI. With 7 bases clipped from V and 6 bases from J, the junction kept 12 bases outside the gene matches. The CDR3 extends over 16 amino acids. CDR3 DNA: TGTGCCAGCACCAGAGGGACAGGGGCGTTAGGCAATGAGCAGTTCTTC. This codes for CASTRGTGALGNEQFF.

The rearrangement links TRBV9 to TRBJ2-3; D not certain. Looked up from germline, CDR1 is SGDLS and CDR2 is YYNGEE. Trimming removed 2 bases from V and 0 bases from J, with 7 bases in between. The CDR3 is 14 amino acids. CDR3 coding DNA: TGTGCCAGCAGCGTCGAATCTAGCACAGATACGCAGTATTTT. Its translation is CASSVESSTDTQYF.

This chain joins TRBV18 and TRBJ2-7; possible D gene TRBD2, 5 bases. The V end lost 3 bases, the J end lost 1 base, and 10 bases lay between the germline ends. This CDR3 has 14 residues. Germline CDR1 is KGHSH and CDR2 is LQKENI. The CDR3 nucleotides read TGTGCCAGCTCACCTCCTAGCTATTCCTACGAGCAGTACTTC. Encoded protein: CASSPPSYSYEQYF.

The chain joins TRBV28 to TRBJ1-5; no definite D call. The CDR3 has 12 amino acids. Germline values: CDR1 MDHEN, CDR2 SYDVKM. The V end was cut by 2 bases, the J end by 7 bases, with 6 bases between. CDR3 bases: TGTGCCAGCAGTTTAGGAAGGCAGCCCCAGCATTTT. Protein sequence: CASSLGRQPQHF.

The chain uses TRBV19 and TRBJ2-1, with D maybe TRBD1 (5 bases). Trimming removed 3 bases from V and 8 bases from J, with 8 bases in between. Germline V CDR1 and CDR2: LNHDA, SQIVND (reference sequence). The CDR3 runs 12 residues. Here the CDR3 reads CASSILGHEQFF. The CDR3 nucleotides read TGTGCCAGTAGTATTTTGGGGCATGAGCAGTTCTTC. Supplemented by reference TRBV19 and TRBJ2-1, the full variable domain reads DGGITQSPKYLFRKEGQNVTLSCEQNLNHDAMYWYRQDPGQGLRLIYYSQIVNDFQKGDIAEGYSVSREKKESFPLTVTSAQKNPTAFYLCASSILGHEQFFGPGTRLTVL.

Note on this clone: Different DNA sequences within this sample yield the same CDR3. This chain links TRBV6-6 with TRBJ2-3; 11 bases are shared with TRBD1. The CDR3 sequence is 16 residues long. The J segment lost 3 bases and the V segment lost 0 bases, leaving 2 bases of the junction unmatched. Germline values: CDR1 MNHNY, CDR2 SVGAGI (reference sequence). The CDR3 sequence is CASSYSGTGGTDTQYF. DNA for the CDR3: TGTGCCAGCAGTTACTCCGGGACAGGGGGAACAGATACGCAGTATTTT.

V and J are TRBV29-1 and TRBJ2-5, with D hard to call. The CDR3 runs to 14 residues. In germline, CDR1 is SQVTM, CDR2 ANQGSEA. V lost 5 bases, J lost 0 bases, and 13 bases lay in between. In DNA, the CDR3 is TGCAGCGTTAGACATCGTAACCACCAAGAGACCCAGTACTTC. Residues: CSVRHRNHQETQYF. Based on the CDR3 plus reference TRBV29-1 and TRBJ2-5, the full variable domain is SAVISQKPSRDICQRGTSLTIQCQVDSQVTMMFWYRQQPGQSLTLIATANQGSEATYESGFVIDKFPISRPNLTFSTLTVSNMSPEDSSIYLCSVRHRNHQETQYFGPGTRLLVL.

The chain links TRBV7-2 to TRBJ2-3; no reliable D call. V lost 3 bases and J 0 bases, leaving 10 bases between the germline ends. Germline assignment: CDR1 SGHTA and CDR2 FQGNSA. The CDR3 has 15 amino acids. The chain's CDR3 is CASSLSIPSTDTQYF. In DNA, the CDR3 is TGTGCCAGCAGCTTGAGCATTCCTAGCACAGATACGCAGTATTTT.

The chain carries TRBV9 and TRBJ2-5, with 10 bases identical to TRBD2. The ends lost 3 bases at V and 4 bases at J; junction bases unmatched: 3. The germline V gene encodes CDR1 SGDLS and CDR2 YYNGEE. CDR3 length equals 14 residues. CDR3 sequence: CASSATSGIETQYF. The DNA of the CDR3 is TGTGCCAGCAGCGCAACTAGCGGGATAGAGACCCAGTACTTC.